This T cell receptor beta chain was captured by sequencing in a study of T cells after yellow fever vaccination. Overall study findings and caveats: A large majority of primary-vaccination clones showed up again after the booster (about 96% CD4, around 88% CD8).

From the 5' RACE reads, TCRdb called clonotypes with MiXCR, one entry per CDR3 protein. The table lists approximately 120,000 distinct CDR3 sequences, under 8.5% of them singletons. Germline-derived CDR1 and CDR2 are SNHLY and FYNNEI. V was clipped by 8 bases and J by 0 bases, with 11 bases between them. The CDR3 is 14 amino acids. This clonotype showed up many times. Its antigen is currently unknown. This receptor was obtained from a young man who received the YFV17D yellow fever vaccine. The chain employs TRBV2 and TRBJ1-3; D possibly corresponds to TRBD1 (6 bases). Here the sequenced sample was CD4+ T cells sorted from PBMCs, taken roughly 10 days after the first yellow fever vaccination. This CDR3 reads CASAGGTSGNTIYF. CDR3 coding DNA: TGTGCCAGCGCGGGGGGCACCTCTGGAAACACCATATATTTT.